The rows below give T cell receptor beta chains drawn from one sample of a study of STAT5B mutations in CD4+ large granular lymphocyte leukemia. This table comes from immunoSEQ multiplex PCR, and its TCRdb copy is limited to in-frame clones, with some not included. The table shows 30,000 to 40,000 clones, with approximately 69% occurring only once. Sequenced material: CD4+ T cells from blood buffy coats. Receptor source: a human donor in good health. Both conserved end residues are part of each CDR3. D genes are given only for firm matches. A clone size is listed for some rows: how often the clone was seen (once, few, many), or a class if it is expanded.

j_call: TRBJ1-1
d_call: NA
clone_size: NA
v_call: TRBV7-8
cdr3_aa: CASSLRRVTEAFF
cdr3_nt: TGTGCCAGCAGCTTACGCAGGGTCACTGAAGCTTTCTTT

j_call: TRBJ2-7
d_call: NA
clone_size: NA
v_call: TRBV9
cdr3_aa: CASSKGDPMGEQYF
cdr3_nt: TGTGCCAGCAGCAAAGGGGACCCGATGGGCGAGCAGTACTTC

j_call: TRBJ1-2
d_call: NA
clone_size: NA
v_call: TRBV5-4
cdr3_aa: CASSLRGMRYGYTF
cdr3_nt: TGTGCCAGCAGCCTCAGGGGAATGAGGTATGGCTACACCTTC

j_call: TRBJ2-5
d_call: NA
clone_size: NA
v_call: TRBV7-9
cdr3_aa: CASSSLAGTTETQYF
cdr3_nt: TGTGCCAGCAGTTCCCTAGCTGGGACGACTGAGACCCAGTACTTC

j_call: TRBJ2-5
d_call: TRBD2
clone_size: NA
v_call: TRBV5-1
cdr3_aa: CASSAGLAGIQETQYF
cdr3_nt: TGCGCCAGCAGCGCCGGACTAGCGGGGATCCAAGAGACCCAGTACTTC

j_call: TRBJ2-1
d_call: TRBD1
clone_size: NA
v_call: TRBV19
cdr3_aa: CACRDRGVNEQFF
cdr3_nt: TGTGCCTGCCGGGACAGGGGTGTAAATGAGCAGTTCTTC

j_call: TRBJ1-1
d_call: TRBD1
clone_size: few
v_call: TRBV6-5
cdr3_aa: CASSYTDRPSTEAFF
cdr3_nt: TGTGCCAGCAGTTACACGGACAGGCCCAGCACTGAAGCTTTCTTT

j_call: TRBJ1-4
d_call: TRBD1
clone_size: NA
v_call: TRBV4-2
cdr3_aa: CASSQNSGQQATELFF
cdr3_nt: TGTGCCAGCAGCCAAAATTCGGGACAGCAGGCGACGGAACTGTTTTTT

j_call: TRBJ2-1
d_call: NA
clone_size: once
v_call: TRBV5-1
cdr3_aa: CASSLAIGEGFGEQFF
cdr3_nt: TGCGCCAGCAGCTTGGCCATAGGAGAAGGGTTTGGTGAGCAGTTCTTC

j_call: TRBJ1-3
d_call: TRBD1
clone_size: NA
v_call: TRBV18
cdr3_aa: CASSNRDSSSGNTIYF
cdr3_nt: TGTGCCAGCTCAAACCGGGACAGTAGCTCTGGAAACACCATATATTTT

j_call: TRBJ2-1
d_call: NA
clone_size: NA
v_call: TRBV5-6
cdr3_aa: CASSPLSYNEQFF
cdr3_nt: TGTGCCAGCAGCCCCCTCTCCTACAATGAGCAGTTCTTC

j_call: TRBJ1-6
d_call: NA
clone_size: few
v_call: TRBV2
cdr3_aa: CAGVWGIPSPLHF
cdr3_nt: TGTGCCGGGGTTTGGGGGATCCCTTCACCCCTCCACTTT

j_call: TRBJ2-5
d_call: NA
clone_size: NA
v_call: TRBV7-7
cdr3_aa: CASSPLVLTQTQYF
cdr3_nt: TGTGCTAGCAGCCCCTTGGTACTCACGCAGACCCAGTACTTC

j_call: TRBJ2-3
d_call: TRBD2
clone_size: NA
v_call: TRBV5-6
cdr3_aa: CASSPSGGAVNTQYF
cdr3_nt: TGTGCCAGCAGCCCTAGCGGGGGGGCCGTGAATACGCAGTATTTT

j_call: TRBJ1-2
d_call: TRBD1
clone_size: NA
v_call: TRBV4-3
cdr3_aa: CASSQDTTGAYYGYTF
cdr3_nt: TGCGCCAGCAGCCAAGATACTACAGGGGCATACTATGGCTACACCTTC

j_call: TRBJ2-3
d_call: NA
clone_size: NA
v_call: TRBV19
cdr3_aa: CASRLRAGALDTQYF
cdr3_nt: TGTGCCAGTAGACTCCGGGCGGGGGCCCTGGATACGCAGTATTTT

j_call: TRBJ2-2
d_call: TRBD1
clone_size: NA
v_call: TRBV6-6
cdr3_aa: CAISDSGTGTGELFF
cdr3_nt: TGTGCCATCTCAGACTCCGGGACAGGCACCGGGGAGCTGTTTTTT

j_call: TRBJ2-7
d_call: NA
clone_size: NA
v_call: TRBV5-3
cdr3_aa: CARSSDPTYEQYF
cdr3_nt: TGTGCCAGAAGCTCTGATCCCACCTACGAGCAGTACTTC

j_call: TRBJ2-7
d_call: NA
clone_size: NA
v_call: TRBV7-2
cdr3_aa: CASSLQGLREQYF
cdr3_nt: TGTGCCAGCAGCCTACAGGGTCTTCGGGAGCAGTACTTC

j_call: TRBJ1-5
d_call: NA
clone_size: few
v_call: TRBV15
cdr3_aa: CATSRERTGYSNQPQHF
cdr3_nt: TGTGCCACCAGCAGAGAACGCACAGGGTATAGCAATCAGCCCCAGCATTTT

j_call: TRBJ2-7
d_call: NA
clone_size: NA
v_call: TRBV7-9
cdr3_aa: CASNRPGGEQYF
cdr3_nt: TGTGCCAGCAACCGCCCCGGGGGCGAGCAGTACTTC

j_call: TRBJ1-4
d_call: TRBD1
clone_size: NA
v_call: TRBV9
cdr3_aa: CASSVAPAGGDEKLFF
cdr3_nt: TGTGCCAGCAGCGTAGCCCCTGCAGGGGGCGATGAAAAACTGTTTTTT

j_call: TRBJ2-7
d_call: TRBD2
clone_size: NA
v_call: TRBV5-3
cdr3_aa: CARSWGLAGHEQYF
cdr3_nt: TGTGCCAGAAGCTGGGGACTAGCGGGGCACGAGCAGTACTTC

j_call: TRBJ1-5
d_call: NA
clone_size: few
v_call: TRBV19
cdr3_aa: CASSIGFLIQPQHF
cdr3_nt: TGTGCCAGTAGTATTGGGTTCCTAATTCAGCCCCAGCATTTT

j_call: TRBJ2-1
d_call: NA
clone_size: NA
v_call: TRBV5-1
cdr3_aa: CASSLLEGAPNEQFF
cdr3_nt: TGCGCCAGCAGCTTGCTGGAGGGGGCGCCCAATGAGCAGTTCTTC

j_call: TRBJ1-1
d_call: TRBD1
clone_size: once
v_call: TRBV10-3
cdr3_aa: CAISEVGGMNTEAFF
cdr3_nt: TGTGCCATCAGTGAGGTAGGGGGCATGAACACTGAAGCTTTCTTT

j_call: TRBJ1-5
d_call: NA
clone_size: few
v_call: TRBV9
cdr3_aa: CASSVDGAGQPQHF
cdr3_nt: TGTGCCAGCAGCGTAGACGGCGCGGGTCAGCCCCAGCATTTT

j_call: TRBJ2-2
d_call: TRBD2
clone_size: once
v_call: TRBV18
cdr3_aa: CASSPERGDAGELFF
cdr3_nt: TGTGCCAGCTCACCAGAACGGGGGGACGCCGGGGAGCTGTTTTTT

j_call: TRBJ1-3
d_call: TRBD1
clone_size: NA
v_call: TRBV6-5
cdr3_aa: CASSPDRVGNTIYF
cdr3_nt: TGTGCCAGCAGTCCAGACAGGGTGGGAAACACCATATATTTT

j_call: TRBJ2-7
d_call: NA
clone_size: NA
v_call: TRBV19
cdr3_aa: CASSITRAGSYEQYF
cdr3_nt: TGTGCCAGTAGTATAACGCGGGCGGGCTCCTACGAGCAGTACTTC

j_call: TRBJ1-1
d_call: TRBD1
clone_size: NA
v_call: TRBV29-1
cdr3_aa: CSVYRGRGYTEAFF
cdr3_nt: TGCAGCGTCTACAGGGGGCGGGGGTACACTGAAGCTTTCTTT

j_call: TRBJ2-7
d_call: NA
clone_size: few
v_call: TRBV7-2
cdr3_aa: CASSLGAGSAYEQYF
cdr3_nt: TGTGCCAGCAGCTTAGGCGCGGGGTCCGCCTACGAGCAGTACTTC

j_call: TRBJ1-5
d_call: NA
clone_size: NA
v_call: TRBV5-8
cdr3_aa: CASSLERGGQPQHF
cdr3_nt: TGTGCCAGCAGCTTGGAGCGGGGCGGGCAGCCCCAGCATTTT

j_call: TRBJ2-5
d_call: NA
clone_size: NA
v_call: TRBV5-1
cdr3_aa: CASSLSSSPQETQYF
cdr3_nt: TGCGCCAGCAGCTTGTCCTCGAGCCCCCAAGAGACCCAGTACTTC

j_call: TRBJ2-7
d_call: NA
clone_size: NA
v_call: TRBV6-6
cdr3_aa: CASRGRSGELSYEQYF
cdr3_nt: TGTGCCAGCAGAGGTCGATCGGGGGAGCTCTCCTACGAGCAGTACTTC

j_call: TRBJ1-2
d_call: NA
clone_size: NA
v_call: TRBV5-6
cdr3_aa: CASSLRGGEGYTF
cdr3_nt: TGTGCCAGCAGCTTGCGGGGGGGAGAAGGCTACACCTTC

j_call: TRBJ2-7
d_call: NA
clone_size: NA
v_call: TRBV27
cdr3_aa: CASSRGDEQYF
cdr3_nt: TGTGCCAGCAGCCGAGGGGACGAGCAGTACTTC

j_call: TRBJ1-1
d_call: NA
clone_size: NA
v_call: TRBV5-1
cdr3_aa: CASSPDSLAEAFF
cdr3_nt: TGCGCCAGCAGTCCGGACAGCCTCGCTGAAGCTTTCTTT

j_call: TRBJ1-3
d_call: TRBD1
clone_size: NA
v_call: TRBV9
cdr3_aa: CASSVGTGSLGNTIYF
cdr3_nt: TGTGCCAGCAGCGTTGGGACAGGGAGTCTTGGAAACACCATATATTTT

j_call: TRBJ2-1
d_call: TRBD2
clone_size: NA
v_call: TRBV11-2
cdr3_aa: CASSLLAGGYNEQFF
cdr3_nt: TGTGCCAGCAGCCTCTTGGCGGGGGGGTACAATGAGCAGTTCTTC

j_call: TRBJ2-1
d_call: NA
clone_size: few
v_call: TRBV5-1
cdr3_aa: CASSGGASYNEQFF
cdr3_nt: TGCGCCAGCAGCGGGGGGGCCTCCTACAATGAGCAGTTCTTC

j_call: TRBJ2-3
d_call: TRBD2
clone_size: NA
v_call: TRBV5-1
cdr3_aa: CASSYFRGGGTDTQYF
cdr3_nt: TGCGCCAGCAGCTACTTTCGGGGGGGAGGGACAGATACGCAGTATTTT

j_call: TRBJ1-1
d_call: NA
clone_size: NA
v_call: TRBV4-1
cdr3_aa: CASSQDSRGTEAFF
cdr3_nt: TGCGCCAGCAGCCAGGACTCTCGGGGCACTGAAGCTTTCTTT

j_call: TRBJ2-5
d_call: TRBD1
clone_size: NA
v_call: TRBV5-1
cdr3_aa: CASCRTGLQETQYF
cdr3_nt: TGCGCCAGCTGCCGGACAGGCCTTCAAGAGACCCAGTACTTC

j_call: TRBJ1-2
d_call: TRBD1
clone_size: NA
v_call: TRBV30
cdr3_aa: CAWSGTGVFNYGYTF
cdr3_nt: TGTGCCTGGTCCGGGACAGGGGTTTTTAACTATGGCTACACCTTC

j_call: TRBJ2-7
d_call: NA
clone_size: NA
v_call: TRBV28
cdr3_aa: CASSPGWGYSYEQYF
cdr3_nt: TGTGCCAGCAGTCCAGGTTGGGGATACTCCTACGAGCAGTACTTC

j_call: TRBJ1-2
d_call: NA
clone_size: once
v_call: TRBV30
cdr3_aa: CAWSVLDGSRYGYTF
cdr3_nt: TGTGCCTGGAGTGTATTAGATGGTAGCCGGTATGGCTACACCTTC

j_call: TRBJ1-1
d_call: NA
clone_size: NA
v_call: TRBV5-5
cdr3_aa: CASSWGDTEAFF
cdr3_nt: TGTGCCAGCAGCTGGGGGGACACTGAAGCTTTCTTT

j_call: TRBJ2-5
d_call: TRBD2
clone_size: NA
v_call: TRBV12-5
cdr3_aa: CASGFWGGETQYF
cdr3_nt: TGTGCTAGTGGTTTCTGGGGGGGAGAGACCCAGTACTTC

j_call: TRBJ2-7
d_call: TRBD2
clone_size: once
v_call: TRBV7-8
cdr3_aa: CASSLSGGGSSYEQYF
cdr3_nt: TGTGCCAGCAGCTTATCTGGGGGGGGGAGCTCCTACGAGCAGTACTTC

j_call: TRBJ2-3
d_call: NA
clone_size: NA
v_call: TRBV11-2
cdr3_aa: CASSLGTGTTLDTQYF
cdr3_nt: TGTGCCAGCAGCTTAGGCACCGGGACCACCCTGGATACGCAGTATTTT

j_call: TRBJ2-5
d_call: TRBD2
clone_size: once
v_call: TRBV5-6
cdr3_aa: CASSPLVERGGRETQYF
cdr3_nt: TGTGCCAGCAGCCCTCTGGTGGAGCGGGGGGGACGCGAGACCCAGTACTTC

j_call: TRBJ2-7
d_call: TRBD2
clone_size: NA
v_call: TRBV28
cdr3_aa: CASSAPPGLAGHVPYEQYF
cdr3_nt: TGTGCCAGCAGTGCCCCTCCGGGACTAGCGGGCCACGTACCTTACGAGCAGTACTTC

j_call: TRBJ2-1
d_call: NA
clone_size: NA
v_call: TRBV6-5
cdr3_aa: CASSYQAGGYDEQFF
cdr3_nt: TGTGCCAGCAGTTATCAGGCAGGGGGGTACGATGAGCAGTTCTTC

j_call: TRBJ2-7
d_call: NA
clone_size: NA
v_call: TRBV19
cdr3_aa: CASSLQGGYEQYF
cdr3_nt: TGTGCCAGTAGTTTACAGGGAGGCTACGAGCAGTACTTC